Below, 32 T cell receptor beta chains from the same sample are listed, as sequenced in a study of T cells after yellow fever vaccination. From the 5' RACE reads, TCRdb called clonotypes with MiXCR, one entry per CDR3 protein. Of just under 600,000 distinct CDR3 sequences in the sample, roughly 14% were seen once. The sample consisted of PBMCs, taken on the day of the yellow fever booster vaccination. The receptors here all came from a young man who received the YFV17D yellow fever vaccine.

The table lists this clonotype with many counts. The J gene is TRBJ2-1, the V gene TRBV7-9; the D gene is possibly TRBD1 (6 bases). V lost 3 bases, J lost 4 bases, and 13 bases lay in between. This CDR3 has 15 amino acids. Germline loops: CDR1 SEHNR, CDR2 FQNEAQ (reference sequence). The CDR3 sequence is CASSLVTGYYNEQFF. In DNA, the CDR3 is TGTGCCAGCAGCTTGGTGACAGGTTATTACAATGAGCAGTTCTTC. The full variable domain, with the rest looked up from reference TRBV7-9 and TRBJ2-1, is DTGVSQNPRHKITKRGQNVTFRCDPISEHNRLYWYRQTLGQGPEFLTYFQNEAQLEKSRLLSDRFSAERPKGSFSTLEIQRTEQGDSAMYLCASSLVTGYYNEQFFGPGTRLTVL.

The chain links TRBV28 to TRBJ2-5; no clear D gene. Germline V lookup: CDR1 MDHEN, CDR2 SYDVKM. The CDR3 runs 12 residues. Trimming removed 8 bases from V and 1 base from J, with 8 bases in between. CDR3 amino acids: CASRSAQETQYF. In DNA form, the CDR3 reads TGTGCCAGCCGGAGCGCCCAAGAGACCCAGTACTTC.

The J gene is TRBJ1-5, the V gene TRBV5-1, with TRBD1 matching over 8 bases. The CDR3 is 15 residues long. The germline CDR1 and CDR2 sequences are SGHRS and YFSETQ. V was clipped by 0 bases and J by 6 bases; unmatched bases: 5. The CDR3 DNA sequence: TGCGCCAGCAGCTTGGCAGGGGGCCCGGGTCAGCCCCAGCATTTT. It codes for CASSLAGGPGQPQHF.

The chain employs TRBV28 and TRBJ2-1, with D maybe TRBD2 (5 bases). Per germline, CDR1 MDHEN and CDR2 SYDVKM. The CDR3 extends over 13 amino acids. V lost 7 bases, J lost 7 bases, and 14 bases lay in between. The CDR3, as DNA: TGTGCCAGCATTCCATCGGGGTGGAATGAGCAGTTCTTC. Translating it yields CASIPSGWNEQFF.

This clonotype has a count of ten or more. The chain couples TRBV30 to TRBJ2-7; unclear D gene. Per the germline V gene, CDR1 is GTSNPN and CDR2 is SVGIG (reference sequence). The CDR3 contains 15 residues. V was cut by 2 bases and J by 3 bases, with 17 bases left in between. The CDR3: CAWSIALPSLYEQYF. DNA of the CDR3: TGTGCCTGGAGTATCGCCCTACCATCTCTCTACGAGCAGTACTTC.

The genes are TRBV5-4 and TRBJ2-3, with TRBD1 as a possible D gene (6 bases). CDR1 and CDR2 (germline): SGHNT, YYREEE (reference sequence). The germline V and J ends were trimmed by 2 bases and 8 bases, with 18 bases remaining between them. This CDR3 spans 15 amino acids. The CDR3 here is CASSLGGRGRVTQYF. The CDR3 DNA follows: TGTGCCAGCAGCTTAGGGGGACGAGGGAGAGTTACGCAGTATTTT.

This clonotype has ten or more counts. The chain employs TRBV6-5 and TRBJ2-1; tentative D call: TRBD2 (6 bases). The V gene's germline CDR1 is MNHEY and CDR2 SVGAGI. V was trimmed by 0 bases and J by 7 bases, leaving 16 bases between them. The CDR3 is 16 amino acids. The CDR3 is CASSYSTVLALNEQFF. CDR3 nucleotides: TGTGCCAGCAGTTACTCGACAGTACTAGCCTTGAATGAGCAGTTCTTC.

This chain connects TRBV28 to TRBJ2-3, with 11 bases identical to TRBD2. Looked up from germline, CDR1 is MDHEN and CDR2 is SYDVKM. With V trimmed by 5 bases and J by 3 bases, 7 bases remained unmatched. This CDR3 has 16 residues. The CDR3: CASSPSGGLRTDTQYF. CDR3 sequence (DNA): TGTGCCAGCAGTCCTAGCGGGGGGCTTAGAACAGATACGCAGTATTTT.

CDR3 DNA: TGCAGCGCCTCGGGACAGGGGAAAAACATTCAGTACTTC. Protein sequence: CSASGQGKNIQYF. The chain joins TRBV29-1 to TRBJ2-4, with 10 bases fitting TRBD1. V was pared by 7 bases and J by 4 bases, with 4 bases of the junction left unmatched. The V gene's germline CDR1 is SQVTM and CDR2 ANQGSEA. The CDR3 covers 13 residues. The full variable domain, rest sourced from reference TRBV29-1 and TRBJ2-4, is SAVISQKPSRDICQRGTSLTIQCQVDSQVTMMFWYRQQPGQSLTLIATANQGSEATYESGFVIDKFPISRPNLTFSTLTVSNMSPEDSSIYLCSASGQGKNIQYFGAGTRLSVL.

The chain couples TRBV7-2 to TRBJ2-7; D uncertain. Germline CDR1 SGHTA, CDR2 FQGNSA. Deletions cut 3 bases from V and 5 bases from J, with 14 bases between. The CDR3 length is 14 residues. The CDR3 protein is CASSFGPAPDEQYF. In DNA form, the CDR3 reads TGTGCCAGCAGCTTTGGGCCTGCCCCAGACGAGCAGTACTTC.

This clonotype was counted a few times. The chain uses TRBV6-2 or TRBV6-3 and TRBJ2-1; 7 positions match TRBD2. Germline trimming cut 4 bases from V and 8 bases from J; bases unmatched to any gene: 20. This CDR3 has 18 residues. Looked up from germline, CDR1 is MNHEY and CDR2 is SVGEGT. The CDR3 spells CASSSSILAGAYQYEQFF. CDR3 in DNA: TGTGCCAGCAGTTCATCCATTTTGGCGGGAGCTTATCAGTATGAGCAGTTCTTC.

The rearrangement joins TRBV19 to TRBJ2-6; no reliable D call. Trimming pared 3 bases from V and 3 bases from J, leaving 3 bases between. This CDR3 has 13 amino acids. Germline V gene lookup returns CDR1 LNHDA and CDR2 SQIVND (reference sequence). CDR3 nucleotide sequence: TGTGCCAGTAGTATTCGTGGGGCCAACGTCCTGACTTTC. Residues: CASSIRGANVLTF.

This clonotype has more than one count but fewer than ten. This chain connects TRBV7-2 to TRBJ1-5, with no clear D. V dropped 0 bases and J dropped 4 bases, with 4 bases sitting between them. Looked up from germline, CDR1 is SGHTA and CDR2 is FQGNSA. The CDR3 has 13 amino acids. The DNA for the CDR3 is TGTGCCAGCAGCTTAGCGATGAATCAGCCCCAGCATTTT. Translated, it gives CASSLAMNQPQHF.

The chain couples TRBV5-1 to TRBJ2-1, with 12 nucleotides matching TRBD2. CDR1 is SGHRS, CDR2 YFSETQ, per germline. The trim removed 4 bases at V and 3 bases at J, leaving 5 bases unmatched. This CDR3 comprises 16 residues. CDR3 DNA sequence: TGCGCCAGCAGCCCGATGACTAGCGGGAGCTACAATGAGCAGTTCTTC. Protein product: CASSPMTSGSYNEQFF.

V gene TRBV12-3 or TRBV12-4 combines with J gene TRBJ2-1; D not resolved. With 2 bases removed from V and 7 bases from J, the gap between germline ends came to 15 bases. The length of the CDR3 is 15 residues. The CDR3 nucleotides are TGTGCCAGCAGTTTAATATGGCCTGCGACGAATGAGCAGTTCTTC. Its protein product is CASSLIWPATNEQFF.

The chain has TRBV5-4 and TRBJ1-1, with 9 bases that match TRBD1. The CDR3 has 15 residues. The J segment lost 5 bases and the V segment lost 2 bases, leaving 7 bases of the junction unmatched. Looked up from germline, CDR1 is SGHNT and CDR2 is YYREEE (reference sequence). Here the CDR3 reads CASSFTGGGMTEAFF. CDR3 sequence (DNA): TGTGCCAGCAGCTTTACAGGGGGCGGGATGACTGAAGCTTTCTTT.

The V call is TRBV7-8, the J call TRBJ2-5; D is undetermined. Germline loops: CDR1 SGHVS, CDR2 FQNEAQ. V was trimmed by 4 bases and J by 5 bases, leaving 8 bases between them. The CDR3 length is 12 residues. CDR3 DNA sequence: TGTGCCAGCAGCTATTCCTCCGAGACCCAGTACTTC. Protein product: CASSYSSETQYF.

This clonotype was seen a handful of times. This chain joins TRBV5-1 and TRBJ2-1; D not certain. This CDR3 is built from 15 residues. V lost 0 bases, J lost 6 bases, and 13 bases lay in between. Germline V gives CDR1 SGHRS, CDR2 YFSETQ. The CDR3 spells CASSLEGIPGNEQFF. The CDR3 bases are TGCGCCAGCAGCTTGGAGGGCATCCCGGGCAATGAGCAGTTCTTC.

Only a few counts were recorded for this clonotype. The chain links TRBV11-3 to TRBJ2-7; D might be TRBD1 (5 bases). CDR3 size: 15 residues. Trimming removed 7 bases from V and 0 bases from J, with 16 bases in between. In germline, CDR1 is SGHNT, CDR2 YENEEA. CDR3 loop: CASTTHQGNSYEQYF. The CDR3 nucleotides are TGTGCCAGCACCACTCATCAGGGAAACTCCTACGAGCAGTACTTC.

The CDR3 nucleotides read TGTGCCAGCAGCTTTAGCCTTCCCTACTACGAGCAGTACTTC. Translating gives CASSFSLPYYEQYF. The V and J genes are TRBV7-2 and TRBJ2-7; D not resolved. V lost 3 bases to trimming and J lost 3 bases, with 12 bases between them. The CDR3 consists of 14 residues. CDR1 and CDR2 from the germline V gene are SGHTA and FQGNSA.

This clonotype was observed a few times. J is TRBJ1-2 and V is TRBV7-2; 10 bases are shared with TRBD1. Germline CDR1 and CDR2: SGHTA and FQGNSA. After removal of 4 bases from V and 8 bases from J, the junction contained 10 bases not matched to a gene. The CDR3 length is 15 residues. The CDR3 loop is CASSSSRQGAGGYTF. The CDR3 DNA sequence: TGTGCCAGCAGCTCCAGCCGACAGGGGGCTGGGGGCTACACCTTC.

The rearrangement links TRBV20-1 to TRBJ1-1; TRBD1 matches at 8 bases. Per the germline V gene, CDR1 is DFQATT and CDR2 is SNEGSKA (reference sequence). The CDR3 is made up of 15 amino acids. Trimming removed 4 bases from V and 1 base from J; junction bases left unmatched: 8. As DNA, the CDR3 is TGCAGTGCTACCAACCCCGGACAGGGGAACACTGAAGCTTTCTTT. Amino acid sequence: CSATNPGQGNTEAFF.

CDR3 DNA sequence: TGTGCCAGCAGCGCGACAGCCCTAGCGGCTTATTCCTACAATGAGCAGTTCTTC. Its protein product is CASSATALAAYSYNEQFF. The chain uses TRBV5-6 and TRBJ2-1, with TRBD2 matching 7 bases. CDR3 length: 18 residues. Germline CDR1 reads SGHDT; CDR2 reads YYEEEE. V lost 4 bases, J lost 1 base, and 14 bases stayed unmatched. The variable domain in full, completed from reference TRBV5-6 and TRBJ2-1, reads DAGVTQSPTHLIKTRGQQVTLRCSPKSGHDTVSWYQQALGQGPQFIFQYYEEEERQRGNFPDRFSGHQFPNYSSELNVNALLLGDSALYLCASSATALAAYSYNEQFFGPGTRLTVL.

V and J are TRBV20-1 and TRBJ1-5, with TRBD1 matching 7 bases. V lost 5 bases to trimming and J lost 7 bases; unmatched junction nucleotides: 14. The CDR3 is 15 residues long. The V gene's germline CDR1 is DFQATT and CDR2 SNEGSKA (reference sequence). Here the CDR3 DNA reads TGCAGTGCTCGCGCGATGGACAGGATTGGGCAGCCCCAGCATTTT. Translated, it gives CSARAMDRIGQPQHF.

The chain's CDR3 is CASSQNRGYQPQHF. In nucleotides, the CDR3 is TGTGCCAGCAGCCAAAACAGGGGATATCAGCCCCAGCATTTT. The chain combines TRBV27 with TRBJ1-5; 7 positions agree with TRBD1. With V trimmed by 6 bases and J by 5 bases, 7 bases remained unmatched. Germline V CDR1 and CDR2: MNHEY, SMNVEV (reference sequence). The CDR3 loop spans 14 amino acids.

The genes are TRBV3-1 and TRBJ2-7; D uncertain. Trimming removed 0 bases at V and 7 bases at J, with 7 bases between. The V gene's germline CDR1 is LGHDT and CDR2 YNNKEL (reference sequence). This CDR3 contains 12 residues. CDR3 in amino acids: CASSQEGREQYF. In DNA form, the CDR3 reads TGTGCCAGCAGCCAAGAAGGGCGTGAGCAGTACTTC.

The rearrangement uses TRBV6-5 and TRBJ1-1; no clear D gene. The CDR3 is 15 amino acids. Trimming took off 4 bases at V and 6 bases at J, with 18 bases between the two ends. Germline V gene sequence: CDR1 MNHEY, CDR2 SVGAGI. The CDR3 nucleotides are TGTGCCAGCAGTTTGGGAGTCGGCGTTTGGGCTGAAGCTTTCTTT. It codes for CASSLGVGVWAEAFF.

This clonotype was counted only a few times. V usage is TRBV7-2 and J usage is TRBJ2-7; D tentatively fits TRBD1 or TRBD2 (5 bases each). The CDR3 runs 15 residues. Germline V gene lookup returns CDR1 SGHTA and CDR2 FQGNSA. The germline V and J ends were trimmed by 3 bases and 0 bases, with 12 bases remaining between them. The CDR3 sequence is CASSFGGKGSYEQYF. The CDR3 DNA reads TGTGCCAGCAGCTTTGGGGGAAAAGGCTCCTACGAGCAGTACTTC.

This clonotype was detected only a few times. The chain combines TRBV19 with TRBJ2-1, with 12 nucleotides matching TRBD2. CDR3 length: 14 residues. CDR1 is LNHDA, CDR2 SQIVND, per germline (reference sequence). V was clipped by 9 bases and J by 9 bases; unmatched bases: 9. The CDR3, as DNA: TGTGCCAGCGGGACTAGCGGGCTTCTATCTGAGCAGTTCTTC. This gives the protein CASGTSGLLSEQFF.

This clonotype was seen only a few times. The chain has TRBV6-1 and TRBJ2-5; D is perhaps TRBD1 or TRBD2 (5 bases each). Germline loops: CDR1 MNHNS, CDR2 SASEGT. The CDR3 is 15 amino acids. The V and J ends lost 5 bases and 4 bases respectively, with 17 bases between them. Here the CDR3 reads CASSPEDGTGETQYF. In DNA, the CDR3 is TGTGCCAGCAGTCCTGAGGACGGGACGGGAGAGACCCAGTACTTC.

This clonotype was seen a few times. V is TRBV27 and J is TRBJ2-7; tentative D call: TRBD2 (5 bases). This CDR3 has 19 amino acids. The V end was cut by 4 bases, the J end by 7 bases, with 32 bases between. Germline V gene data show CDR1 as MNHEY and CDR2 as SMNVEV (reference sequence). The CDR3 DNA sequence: TGTGCCAGCAGTTCTTCCCTTCCTCGGAAGAAAAGGATTGGGAGTGAGCAGTACTTC. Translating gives CASSSSLPRKKRIGSEQYF.

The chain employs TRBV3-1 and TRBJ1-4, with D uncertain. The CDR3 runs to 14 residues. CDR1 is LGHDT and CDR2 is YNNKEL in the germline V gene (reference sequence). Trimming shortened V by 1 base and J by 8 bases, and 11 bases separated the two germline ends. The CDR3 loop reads CASSQVGIEEKLFF. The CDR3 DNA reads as TGTGCCAGCAGCCAAGTGGGGATAGAGGAAAAACTGTTTTTT. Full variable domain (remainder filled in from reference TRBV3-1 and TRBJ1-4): DTAVSQTPKYLVTQMGNDKSIKCEQNLGHDTMYWYKQDSKKFLKIMFSYNNKELIINETVPNRFSPKSPDKAHLNLHINSLELGDSAVYFCASSQVGIEEKLFFGSGTQLSVL.